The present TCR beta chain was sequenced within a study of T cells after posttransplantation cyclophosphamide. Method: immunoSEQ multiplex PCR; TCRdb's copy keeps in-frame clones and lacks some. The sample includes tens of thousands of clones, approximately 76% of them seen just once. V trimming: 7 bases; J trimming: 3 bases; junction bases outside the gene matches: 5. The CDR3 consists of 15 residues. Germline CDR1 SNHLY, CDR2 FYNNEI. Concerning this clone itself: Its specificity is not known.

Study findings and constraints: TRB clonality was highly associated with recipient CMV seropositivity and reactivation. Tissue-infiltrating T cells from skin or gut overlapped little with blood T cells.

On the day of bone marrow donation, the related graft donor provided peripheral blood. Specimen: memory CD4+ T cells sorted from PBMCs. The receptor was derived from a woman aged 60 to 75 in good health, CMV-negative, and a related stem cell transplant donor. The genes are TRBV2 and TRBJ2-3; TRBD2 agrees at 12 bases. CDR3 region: CASKPGLAGTDTQYF. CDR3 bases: TGTGCCAGCAAACCGGGACTAGCGGGTACAGATACGCAGTATTTT.